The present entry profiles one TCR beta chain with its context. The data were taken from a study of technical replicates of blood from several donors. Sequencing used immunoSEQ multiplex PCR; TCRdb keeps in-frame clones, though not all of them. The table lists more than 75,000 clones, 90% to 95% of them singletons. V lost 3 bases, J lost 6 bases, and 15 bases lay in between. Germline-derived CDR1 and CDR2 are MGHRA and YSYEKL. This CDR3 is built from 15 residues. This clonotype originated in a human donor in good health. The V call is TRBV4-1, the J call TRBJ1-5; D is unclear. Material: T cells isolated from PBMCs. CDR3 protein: CASSHPTVGGQPQHF. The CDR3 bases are TGCGCCAGCAGCCATCCTACAGTGGGAGGTCAGCCCCAGCATTTT.